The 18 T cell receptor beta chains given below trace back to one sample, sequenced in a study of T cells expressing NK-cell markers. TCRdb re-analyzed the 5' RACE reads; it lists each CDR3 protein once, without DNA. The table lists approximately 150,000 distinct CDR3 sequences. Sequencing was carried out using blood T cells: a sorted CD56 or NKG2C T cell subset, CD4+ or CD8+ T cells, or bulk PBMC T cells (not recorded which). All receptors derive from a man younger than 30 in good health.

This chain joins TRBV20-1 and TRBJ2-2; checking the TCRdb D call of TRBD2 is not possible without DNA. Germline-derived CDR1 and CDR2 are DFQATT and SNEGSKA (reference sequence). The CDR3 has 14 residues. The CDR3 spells CIARVTTNTGELFF.

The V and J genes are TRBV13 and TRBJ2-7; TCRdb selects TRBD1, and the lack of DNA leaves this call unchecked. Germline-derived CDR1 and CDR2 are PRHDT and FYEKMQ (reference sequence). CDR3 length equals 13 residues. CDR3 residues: CASSPGSALGQYF. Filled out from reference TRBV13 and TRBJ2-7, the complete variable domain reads AAGVIQSPRHLIKEKRETATLKCYPIPRHDTVYWYQQGPGQDPQFLISFYEKMQSDKGSIPDRFSAQQFSDYHSELNMSSLELGDSALYFCASSPGSALGQYFGPGTRLTVT.

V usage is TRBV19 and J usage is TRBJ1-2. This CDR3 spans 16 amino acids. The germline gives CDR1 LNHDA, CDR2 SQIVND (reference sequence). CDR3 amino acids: CASSIGGLRPSYGYTF.

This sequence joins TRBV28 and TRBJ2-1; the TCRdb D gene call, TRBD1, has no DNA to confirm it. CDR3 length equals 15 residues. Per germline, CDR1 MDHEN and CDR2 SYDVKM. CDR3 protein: CASTRGDQNYNEQFF. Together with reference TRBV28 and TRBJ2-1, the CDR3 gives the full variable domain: DVKVTQSSRYLVKRTGEKVFLECVQDMDHENMFWYRQDPGLGLRLIYFSYDVKMKEKGDIPEGYSVSREKKERFSLILESASTNQTSMYLCASTRGDQNYNEQFFGPGTRLTVL.

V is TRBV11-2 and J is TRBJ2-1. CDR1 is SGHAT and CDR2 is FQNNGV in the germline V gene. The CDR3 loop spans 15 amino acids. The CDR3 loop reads CASSYTRSSYNEQFF. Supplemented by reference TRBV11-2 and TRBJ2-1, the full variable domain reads EAGVAQSPRYKIIEKRQSVAFWCNPISGHATLYWYQQILGQGPKLLIQFQNNGVVDDSQLPKDRFSAERLKGVDSTLKIQPAKLEDSAVYLCASSYTRSSYNEQFFGPGTRLTVL.

CDR3 amino acids: CASSDYTGELFF. The gene calls are TRBV6-5 and TRBJ2-2. The CDR3 spans 12 residues. The germline V gene has CDR1 MNHEY and CDR2 SVGAGI.

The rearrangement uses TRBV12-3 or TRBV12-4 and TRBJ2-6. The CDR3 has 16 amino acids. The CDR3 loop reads CASSPELGSGANVLTF.

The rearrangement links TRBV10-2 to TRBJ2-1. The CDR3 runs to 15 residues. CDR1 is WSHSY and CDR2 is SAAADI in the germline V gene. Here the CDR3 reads CASSESVDYYNEQFF.

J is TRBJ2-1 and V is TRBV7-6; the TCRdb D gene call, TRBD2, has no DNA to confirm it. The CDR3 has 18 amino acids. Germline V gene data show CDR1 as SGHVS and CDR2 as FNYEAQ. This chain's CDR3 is CASSLALGLAGDGDEQFF.

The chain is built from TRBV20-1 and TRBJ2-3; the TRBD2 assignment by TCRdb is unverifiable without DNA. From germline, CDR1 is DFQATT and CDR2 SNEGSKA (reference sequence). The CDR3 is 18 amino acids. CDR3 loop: CSARDRGSGRSSTDTQYF.

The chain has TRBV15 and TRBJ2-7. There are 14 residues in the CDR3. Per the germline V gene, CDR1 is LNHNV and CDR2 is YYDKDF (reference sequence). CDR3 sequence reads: CATSSRRVSYEQYF. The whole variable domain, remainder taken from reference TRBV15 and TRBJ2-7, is DAMVIQNPRYQVTQFGKPVTLSCSQTLNHNVMYWYQQKSSQAPKLLFHYYDKDFNNEADTPDNFQSRRPNTSFCFLDIRSPGLGDTAMYLCATSSRRVSYEQYFGPGTRLTVT.

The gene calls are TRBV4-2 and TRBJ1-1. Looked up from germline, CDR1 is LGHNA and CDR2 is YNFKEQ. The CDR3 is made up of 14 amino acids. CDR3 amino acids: CASSPTGGQSEAFF.

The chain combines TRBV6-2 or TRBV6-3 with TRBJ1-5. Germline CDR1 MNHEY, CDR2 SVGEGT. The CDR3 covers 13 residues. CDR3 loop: CASSPGINQPQHF.

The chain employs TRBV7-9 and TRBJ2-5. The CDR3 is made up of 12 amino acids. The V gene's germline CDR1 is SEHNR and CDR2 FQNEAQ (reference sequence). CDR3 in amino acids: CASSLSWETQYF.

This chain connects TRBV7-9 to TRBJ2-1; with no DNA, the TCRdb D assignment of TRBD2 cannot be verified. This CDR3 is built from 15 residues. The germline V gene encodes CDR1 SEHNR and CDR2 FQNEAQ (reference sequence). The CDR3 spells CASRNRDLKVNEQFF.

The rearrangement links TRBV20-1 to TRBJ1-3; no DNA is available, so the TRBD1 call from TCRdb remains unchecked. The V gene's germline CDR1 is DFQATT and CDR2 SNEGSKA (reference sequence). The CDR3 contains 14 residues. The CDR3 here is CSARRGLSGNTIYF.

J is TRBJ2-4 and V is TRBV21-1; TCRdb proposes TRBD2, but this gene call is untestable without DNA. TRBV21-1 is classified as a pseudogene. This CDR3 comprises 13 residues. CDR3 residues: CASSKGELDIQYF.

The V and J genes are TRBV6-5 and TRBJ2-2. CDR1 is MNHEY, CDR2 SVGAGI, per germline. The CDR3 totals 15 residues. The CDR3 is CASSYQILSTGELFF.